This T cell receptor (beta chain) was captured by sequencing in a study of Ad26.COV2.S vaccination and SARS-CoV-2 variants. Turning to the study itself: The vaccine Ad26.COV2.S was put into the muscle once, or twice with 56 days between.

Overall study results and limits: TCR breadth and depth analyses may have underestimated total T cell responses. Spike-specific TCR breadth was greater after Ad26.COV2.S than placebo.

The treatment is: about 20 received Ad26.COV2.S at low or high dose, single or two shots; about 5 received placebo; per-sample allocation not given. Day 63 after the first vaccine or placebo injection was the time point for sampling. Boston supplied an adult donor aged 18-55 years. A word on this clone: What it binds is not known.

Sequencing was performed with immunoSEQ multiplex PCR; in TCRdb, only in-frame clones are kept and a portion is missing. The sample includes more than 300,000 clones, around 90% of them seen just once. The length of the CDR3 is 16 residues. Germline CDR1 reads SGHAT; CDR2 reads FQNNGV. Trimming left V 5 bases short and J 1 base short, with 15 bases between. The receptor comes from a person aged 18-65 years who received the Ad26.COV2.S COVID-19 vaccine or a placebo. V is TRBV11-2 and J is TRBJ1-3; D remains unclear. The sequencing here drew on peripheral blood, taken in a trial of Ad26.COV2.S vaccine versus placebo. The CDR3 coding sequence is TGTGCCAGCAGCCAACGAGGCTATCCGTCTGGAAACACCATATATTTT. It translates to CASSQRGYPSGNTIYF.